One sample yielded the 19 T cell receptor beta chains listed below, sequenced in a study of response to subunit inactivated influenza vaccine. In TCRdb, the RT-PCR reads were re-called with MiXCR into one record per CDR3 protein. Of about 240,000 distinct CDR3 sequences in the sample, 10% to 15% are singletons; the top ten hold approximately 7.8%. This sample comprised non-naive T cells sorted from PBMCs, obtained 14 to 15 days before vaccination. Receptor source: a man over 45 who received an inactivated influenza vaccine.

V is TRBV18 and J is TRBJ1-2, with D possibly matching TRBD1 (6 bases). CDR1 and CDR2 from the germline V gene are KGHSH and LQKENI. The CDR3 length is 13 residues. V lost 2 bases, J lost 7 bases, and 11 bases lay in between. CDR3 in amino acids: CASSPAGVLGYTF. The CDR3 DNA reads TGTGCCAGCTCACCAGCAGGGGTTCTTGGCTACACCTTC.

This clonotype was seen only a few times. DNA of the CDR3: TGTGCCAGCAGCTTAGTGGGGGCGGTGAGCACAGATACGCAGTATTTT. It codes for CASSLVGAVSTDTQYF. The rearrangement joins TRBV11-2 to TRBJ2-3; possible D gene TRBD1, 6 bases. V was shortened by 1 base and J by 0 bases, with 11 bases between the two germline ends. CDR1 SGHAT and CDR2 FQNNGV come from the germline V gene. This CDR3 region has 16 residues.

CDR3 loop: CSARVFGYHYETQYF. The CDR3 nucleotides read TGCAGTGCTAGAGTCTTCGGATATCACTACGAGACCCAGTACTTC. This chain uses TRBV20-1 with TRBJ2-5, with D unresolved. The CDR3 loop spans 15 amino acids. Looked up from germline, CDR1 is DFQATT and CDR2 is SNEGSKA (reference sequence). The germline V and J ends were trimmed by 1 base and 5 bases, with 17 bases remaining between them.

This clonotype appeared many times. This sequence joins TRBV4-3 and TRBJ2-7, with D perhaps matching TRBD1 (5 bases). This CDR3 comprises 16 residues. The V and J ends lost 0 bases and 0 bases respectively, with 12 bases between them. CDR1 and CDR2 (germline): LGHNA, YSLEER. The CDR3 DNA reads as TGCGCCAGCAGCCAAGATTTCCAGGGTGGCTCCTACGAGCAGTACTTC. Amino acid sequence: CASSQDFQGGSYEQYF.

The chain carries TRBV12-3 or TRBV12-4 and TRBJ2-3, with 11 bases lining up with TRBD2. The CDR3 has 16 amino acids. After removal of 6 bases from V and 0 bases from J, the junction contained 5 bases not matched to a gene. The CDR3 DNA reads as TGTGCCAGCAGCTATAGCGGGAGGGGGAGCACAGATACGCAGTATTTT. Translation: CASSYSGRGSTDTQYF.

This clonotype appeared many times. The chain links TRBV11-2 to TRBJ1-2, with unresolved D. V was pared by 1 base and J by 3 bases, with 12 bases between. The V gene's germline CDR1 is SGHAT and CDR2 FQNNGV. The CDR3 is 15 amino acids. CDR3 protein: CASSLVPGEDYGYTF. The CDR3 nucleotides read TGTGCCAGCAGCTTAGTTCCCGGGGAAGACTATGGCTACACCTTC.

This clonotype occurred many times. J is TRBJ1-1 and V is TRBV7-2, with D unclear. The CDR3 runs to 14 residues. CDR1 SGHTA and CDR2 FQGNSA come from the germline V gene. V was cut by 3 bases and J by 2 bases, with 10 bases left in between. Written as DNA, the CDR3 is TGTGCCAGCAGCTTCACACCGGCAAACACTGAAGCTTTCTTT. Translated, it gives CASSFTPANTEAFF.

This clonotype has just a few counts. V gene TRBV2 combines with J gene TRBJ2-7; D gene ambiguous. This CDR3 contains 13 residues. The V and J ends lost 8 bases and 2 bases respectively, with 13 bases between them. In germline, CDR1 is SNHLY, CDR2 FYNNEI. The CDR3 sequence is CASGGTLTYEQYF. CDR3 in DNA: TGTGCCAGCGGCGGTACCCTTACCTACGAGCAGTACTTC.

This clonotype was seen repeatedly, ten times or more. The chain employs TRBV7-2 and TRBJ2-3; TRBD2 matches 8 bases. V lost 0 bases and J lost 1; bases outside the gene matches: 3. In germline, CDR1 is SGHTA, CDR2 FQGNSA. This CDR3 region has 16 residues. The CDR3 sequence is CASSLAPSGRTDTQYF. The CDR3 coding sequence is TGTGCCAGCAGCTTAGCACCTAGCGGGCGCACAGATACGCAGTATTTT.

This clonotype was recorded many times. CDR3 sequence reads: CATSGATNEKLFF. The DNA of the CDR3 is TGTGCCACCTCGGGTGCAACTAATGAAAAACTGTTTTTT. The V gene is TRBV7-8, the J gene TRBJ1-4; D gene ambiguous. This CDR3 has 13 amino acids. Between the trimmed V and J ends, which lost 10 bases and 0 bases, there was a span of 9 bases. Germline loops: CDR1 SGHVS, CDR2 FQNEAQ.

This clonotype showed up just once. The CDR3 sequence is CSASASGTEDTQYF. The CDR3 DNA reads TGCAGTGCTAGCGCTAGCGGGACTGAGGATACGCAGTATTTT. The V and J genes are TRBV20-1 and TRBJ2-3, with TRBD2 identical over 9 bases. This CDR3 spans 14 amino acids. V lost 3 bases, J lost 6 bases, and 7 bases stayed unmatched. Looked up from germline, CDR1 is DFQATT and CDR2 is SNEGSKA (reference sequence).

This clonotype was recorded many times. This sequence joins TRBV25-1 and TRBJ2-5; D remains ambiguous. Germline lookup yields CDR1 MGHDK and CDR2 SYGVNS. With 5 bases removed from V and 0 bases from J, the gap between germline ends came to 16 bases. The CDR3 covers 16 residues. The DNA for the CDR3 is TGTGCCAGCAGTCCCCAAGGGCTCCATCACCAAGAGACCCAGTACTTC. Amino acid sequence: CASSPQGLHHQETQYF.

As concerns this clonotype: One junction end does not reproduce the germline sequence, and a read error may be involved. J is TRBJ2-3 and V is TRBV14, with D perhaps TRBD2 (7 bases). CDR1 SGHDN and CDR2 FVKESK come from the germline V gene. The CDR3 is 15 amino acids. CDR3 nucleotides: TGTGCCAGCAGCCAAGAGCTTCGTAGGGGGGGTACGCGGTATTTT. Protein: CASSQELRRGGTRYF.

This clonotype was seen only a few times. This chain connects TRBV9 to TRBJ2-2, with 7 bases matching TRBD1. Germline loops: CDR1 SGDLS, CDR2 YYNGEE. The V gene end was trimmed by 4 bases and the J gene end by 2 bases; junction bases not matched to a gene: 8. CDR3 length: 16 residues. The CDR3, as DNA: TGTGCCAGCAGCCCCAGGACAGGATTAAACACCGGGGAGCTGTTTTTT. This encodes CASSPRTGLNTGELFF.

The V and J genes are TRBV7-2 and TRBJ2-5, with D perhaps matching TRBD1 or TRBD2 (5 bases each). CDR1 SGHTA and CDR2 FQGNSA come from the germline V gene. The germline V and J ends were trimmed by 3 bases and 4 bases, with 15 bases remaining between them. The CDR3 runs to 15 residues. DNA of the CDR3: TGTGCCAGCAGCTTGTACGGGACCGCCCCAGAGACCCAGTACTTC. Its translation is CASSLYGTAPETQYF.

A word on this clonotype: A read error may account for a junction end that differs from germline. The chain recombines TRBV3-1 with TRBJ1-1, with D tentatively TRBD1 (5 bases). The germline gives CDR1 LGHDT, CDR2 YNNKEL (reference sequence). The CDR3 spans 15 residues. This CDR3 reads CASSQDGAVKTEAFF. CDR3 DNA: TGTGCCAGCAGCCAAGACGGGGCAGTGAAAACTGAAGCTTTCTTT.

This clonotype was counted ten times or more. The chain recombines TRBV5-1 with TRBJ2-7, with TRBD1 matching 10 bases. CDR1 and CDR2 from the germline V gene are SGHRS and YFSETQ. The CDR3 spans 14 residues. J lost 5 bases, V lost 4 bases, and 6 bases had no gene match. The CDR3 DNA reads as TGCGCCAGCAGCCTGGGGACAGGGGTCCACGAGCAGTACTTC. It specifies CASSLGTGVHEQYF.

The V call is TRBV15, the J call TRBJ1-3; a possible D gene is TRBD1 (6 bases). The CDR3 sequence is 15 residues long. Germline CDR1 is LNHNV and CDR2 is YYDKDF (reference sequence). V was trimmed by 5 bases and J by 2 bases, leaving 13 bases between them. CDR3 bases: TGTGCCACCAGCCAGGGGACCGCTGCTGGAAACACCATATATTTT. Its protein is CATSQGTAAGNTIYF.

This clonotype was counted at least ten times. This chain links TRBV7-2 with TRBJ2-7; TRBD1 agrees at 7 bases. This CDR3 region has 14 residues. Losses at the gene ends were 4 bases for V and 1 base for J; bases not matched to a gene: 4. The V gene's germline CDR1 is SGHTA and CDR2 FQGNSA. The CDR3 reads CASSSRQGSYEQYF. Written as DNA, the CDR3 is TGTGCCAGCAGCTCCCGACAGGGTTCCTACGAGCAGTACTTC.